Listed below are T cell receptor beta chains from one sample, sequenced in a study of blood T cell repertoires in COVID-19. Clones were read by immunoSEQ multiplex PCR, and TCRdb kept only the in-frame ones, dropping some. The top ten hold about 3% of the sample, which has tens of thousands of clones, 84% seen once. The sample taken for sequencing was peripheral blood. Source of these receptors: a man over 45 with acute or convalescent COVID-19. Both conserved end residues are part of each CDR3. A D gene is named only where the DNA matches it firmly.

j_call | v_call | d_call | cdr3_aa
TRBJ1-5 | TRBV7-8 | . | CASSLGGRVSNQPQHF
TRBJ2-3 | TRBV2 | . | CASSEARQISTDTQYF
TRBJ1-4 | TRBV3-1/TRBV3-2 | . | CASSRGHPRGNEKLFF
TRBJ1-5 | TRBV7-9 | . | CASSREGGGQPQHF
TRBJ1-2 | TRBV29-1 | . | CSVETGRDIMNGYTF
TRBJ2-7 | TRBV18 | TRBD1 | CASSRGTGGTYEQYF
TRBJ2-1 | TRBV5-1 | . | CASRADSYNEQFF
TRBJ2-1 | TRBV11-3 | . | CASSLVVDNEQFF
TRBJ1-6 | TRBV19 | . | CASSMGPVFNSPLHF
TRBJ1-2 | TRBV6-5 | TRBD1 | CASSYGTGRNGYTF
TRBJ1-3 | TRBV12-5 | TRBD1 | CASGFMGQGVSGNTIYF
TRBJ1-2 | TRBV2 | . | CASSVDSSYGYTF
TRBJ2-5 | TRBV28 | . | CASSLSVSVTQYF
TRBJ1-6 | TRBV28 | . | CASSLSGYHNSPLHF
TRBJ2-3 | TRBV7-3 | . | CASSLTNTGDTQYF
TRBJ2-7 | TRBV30 | . | CAWSVGQGGYEQYF
TRBJ1-4 | TRBV4-1 | . | CASSQPLRDRRGKLFF
TRBJ1-2 | TRBV5-4 | . | CASSLGGREYGYTF
TRBJ1-6 | TRBV25-1 | . | CASSDSNRPQNSPLHF
TRBJ1-5 | TRBV28 | . | CASSFERVSNQPQHF
TRBJ1-2 | TRBV7-9 | TRBD1 | CASSLVQGQSYTF
TRBJ2-7 | TRBV28 | TRBD2 | CASSTGLAEPYEQYF
TRBJ2-1 | TRBV18 | . | CASSQRGGDNEQFF
TRBJ1-3 | TRBV3-1/TRBV3-2 | . | CASSQDGAGDFSGNTIYF
TRBJ2-7 | TRBV4-2 | . | CASSLEASTYEQYF
TRBJ2-3 | TRBV21-1 | . | CASNKGGARQRTDTQYF
TRBJ2-2 | TRBV20-1 | . | CSASGERATGELFF
TRBJ2-2 | TRBV9 | TRBD1 | CASSVFAGTGANTGELFF
TRBJ2-3 | TRBV19 | TRBD2 | CATWTSGGAGTQYF
TRBJ1-2 | TRBV7-9 | TRBD1 | CASSPRNDRGRHGYTF
TRBJ1-5 | TRBV15 | . | CATSWARGSNQPQHF
TRBJ2-1 | TRBV19 | . | CASSSQPGSYNEQFF
TRBJ2-7 | TRBV2 | TRBD2 | CASSNLAGGIGEQYF
TRBJ1-1 | TRBV18 | . | CASSPTRNTEAFF
TRBJ2-7 | TRBV11-2 | . | CASSLVYPSYEQYF
TRBJ2-5 | TRBV19 | . | CASSAGTRGGETQYF
TRBJ1-5 | TRBV9 | . | CASSVEAVGQPQHF
TRBJ2-3 | TRBV27 | . | CASSLWAKYTDTQYF
TRBJ2-1 | TRBV7-3 | TRBD2 | CASSLSGGRSYNEQFF
TRBJ1-1 | TRBV19 | TRBD1 | CASSGTDRGNTEAFF
TRBJ2-3 | TRBV5-4 | TRBD2 | CASSLQGLAGDFGQYF
TRBJ2-2 | TRBV5-1 | . | CASSLVGAGGELFF
TRBJ2-1 | TRBV5-4 | TRBD1 | CASSSKGAVDEQFF
TRBJ2-1 | TRBV29-1 | TRBD2 | CSAKLAGAYNEQFF
TRBJ1-4 | TRBV15 | . | CATSRDRQGLNEKLFF
TRBJ2-3 | TRBV13 | . | CASSSPRKSSTDTQYF
TRBJ2-5 | TRBV5-6 | . | CASSLAVLRGIETQYF
TRBJ1-4 | TRBV6-5 | TRBD1 | CASRQGLNEKLFF
TRBJ1-2 | TRBV28 | . | CASSPRGGRGYGYTF
TRBJ2-2 | TRBV2 | TRBD1 | CASRHTKNRDREFAGELFF
TRBJ1-6 | TRBV7-2 | . | CASSLALNGEGYNSPLHF
TRBJ2-7 | TRBV27 | . | CASSHPSRGSTYEQYF
TRBJ2-3 | TRBV12-3/TRBV12-4 | . | CASSLGTEDTQYF